A single sample is the source of the 28 T cell receptor beta chains below, sequenced in a study of T cell responses to AZD1222 COVID-19 vaccine (TCRdb year 2021). The method behind the library was the immunoSEQ multiplex PCR assay. Drawn from immuneACCESS, this table holds only the in-frame rearrangements with V and J called that TCRdb kept. Clones are partly lost; checked studies trace under half to an unresolved V gene and leave the rest unexplained. In this sample the table shows about 110,000 clones, about nine tenths of which occur a single time. The ten largest clones capture about 1.2% of the sample. This sample's time point label indicates: baseline before first vaccination. Sequenced material: peripheral blood, taken on day 0 of AZD1222 vaccination. These receptors were collected from an adult in good health.

CDR3 region: CASSQGGQPQHF. The CDR3 DNA sequence: TGTGCCAGCAGCCAGGGGGGTCAGCCCCAGCATTTT. The gene calls are TRBV12-3 or TRBV12-4 and TRBJ1-5, with TRBD1 matching over 7 bases. The CDR3 loop spans 12 amino acids. The ends lost 6 bases at V and 6 bases at J; junction bases unmatched: 2.

This rearrangement joins TRBV10-2 to TRBJ2-3; the D is unclear. CDR1 WSHSY and CDR2 SAAADI come from the germline V gene. Deletions cut 1 base from V and 3 bases from J, with 5 bases between. The CDR3 extends over 13 amino acids. CDR3 in amino acids: CASSEFLTDTQYF. The CDR3 coding sequence is TGCGCCAGCAGTGAGTTCTTAACAGATACGCAGTATTTT.

V and J are TRBV10-3 and TRBJ1-2; D gene ambiguous. Per germline, CDR1 ENHRY and CDR2 SYGVKD. V lost 3 bases, J lost 1 base, and 6 bases lay in between. The CDR3 length is 13 residues. CDR3 sequence: CAISDGVNYGYTF. The CDR3 coding sequence is TGTGCCATCAGTGACGGAGTTAACTATGGCTACACCTTC.

DNA for the CDR3: TGTGCCAGCAGCACCGGCGGGGGAGAAGGAGACGGCTACACCTTC. This sequence encodes CASSTGGGEGDGYTF. The chain is built from TRBV28 and TRBJ1-2; D might be TRBD1 (5 bases). The CDR3 covers 15 residues. Per germline, CDR1 MDHEN and CDR2 SYDVKM. V lost 6 bases to trimming and J lost 8 bases, with 22 bases between them.

The rearrangement links TRBV6-2 or TRBV6-3 to TRBJ2-1; TRBD2 matches at 7 bases. This CDR3 comprises 16 residues. With V trimmed by 6 bases and J by 0 bases, 8 bases remained unmatched. The V gene's germline CDR1 is MNHEY and CDR2 SVGEGT. The CDR3 nucleotides are TGTGCCAGCAGCCGGGACTACCACCGCTCCTACAATGAGCAGTTCTTC. It is translated as CASSRDYHRSYNEQFF.

The chain joins TRBV6-9 to TRBJ1-6; maybe TRBD1 (6 bases). The germline V gene has CDR1 MNHGY and CDR2 SVAAGI. The V end was cut by 2 bases, the J end by 11 bases, with 19 bases between. This CDR3 has 16 residues. The CDR3 spells CASSYNLGQGDPPLHF. The CDR3 nucleotides read TGTGCCAGCAGTTATAATCTGGGACAAGGGGACCCACCCCTCCACTTT.

V and J are TRBV19 and TRBJ1-1; TRBD1 might be the D (5 bases). This CDR3 region has 14 residues. Germline lookup yields CDR1 LNHDA and CDR2 SQIVND (reference sequence). Trimming took off 5 bases at V and 6 bases at J, with 16 bases between the two ends. CDR3 sequence reads: CASSLQVRGAEAFF. The CDR3 nucleotides read TGTGCCAGTAGTCTACAGGTGAGGGGCGCTGAAGCTTTCTTT.

The chain has TRBV19 and TRBJ2-3; 7 bases line up with TRBD2. V gave up 5 bases and J gave up 4 bases; unmatched junction bases: 6. The CDR3 totals 14 residues. The germline V gene encodes CDR1 LNHDA and CDR2 SQIVND (reference sequence). The CDR3 loop reads CASSATSAPDTQYF. The CDR3 nucleotides are TGTGCCAGTAGTGCCACTAGCGCTCCAGATACGCAGTATTTT. Drawing the rest from reference TRBV19 and TRBJ2-3, the complete variable domain is DGGITQSPKYLFRKEGQNVTLSCEQNLNHDAMYWYRQDPGQGLRLIYYSQIVNDFQKGDIAEGYSVSREKKESFPLTVTSAQKNPTAFYLCASSATSAPDTQYFGPGTRLTVL.

The CDR3 coding sequence is TGCGCCAGCAGTGCGCGCGGGGATCACGTAGAGACCCAGTACTTC. The encoded protein is CASSARGDHVETQYF. The V gene is TRBV5-1, the J gene TRBJ2-5; D might be TRBD2 (6 bases). The V end lost 5 bases, the J end lost 4 bases, and 18 bases lay between the germline ends. Germline-derived CDR1 and CDR2 are SGHRS and YFSETQ. This CDR3 is 15 amino acids long.

This clone has a handful of counts. The chain has TRBV5-6 and TRBJ2-2; 11 bases map to TRBD2. This CDR3 comprises 16 residues. The V and J ends lost 2 bases and 1 base, in that order; junction bases with no gene match: 1. Germline loops: CDR1 SGHDT, CDR2 YYEEEE. In DNA, the CDR3 is TGTGCCAGCAGCTTAACTAGCGGGGGGAACACCGGGGAGCTGTTTTTT. Translation gives CASSLTSGGNTGELFF.

This clone came up a few times. The J gene is TRBJ2-7, the V gene TRBV19; no reliable D call. V was cut by 4 bases and J by 1 base, with 8 bases left in between. The CDR3 is made up of 13 amino acids. The V gene's germline CDR1 is LNHDA and CDR2 SQIVND (reference sequence). This chain's CDR3 is CASSKDGSYEQYF. CDR3 bases: TGTGCCAGTAGTAAAGACGGGTCCTACGAGCAGTACTTC. Variable domain in full (rest from reference TRBV19 and TRBJ2-7): DGGITQSPKYLFRKEGQNVTLSCEQNLNHDAMYWYRQDPGQGLRLIYYSQIVNDFQKGDIAEGYSVSREKKESFPLTVTSAQKNPTAFYLCASSKDGSYEQYFGPGTRLTVT.

The gene calls are TRBV9 and TRBJ2-5, with 7 bases lining up with TRBD1. From germline, CDR1 is SGDLS and CDR2 YYNGEE. The V segment lost 2 bases and the J segment 2 bases; nucleotides outside the gene matches: 3. The CDR3 runs to 14 residues. CDR3 residues: CASSVGTAQETQYF. The CDR3 DNA reads as TGTGCCAGCAGCGTCGGGACAGCACAAGAGACCCAGTACTTC. Complete variable domain (other parts from reference TRBV9 and TRBJ2-5): DSGVTQTPKHLITATGQRVTLRCSPRSGDLSVYWYQQSLDQGLQFLIQYYNGEERAKGNILERFSAQQFPDLHSELNLSSLELGDSALYFCASSVGTAQETQYFGPGTRLLVL.

The gene calls are TRBV18 and TRBJ1-4; D is unclear. V was shortened by 2 bases and J by 0 bases, with 4 bases between the two germline ends. Germline CDR1 reads KGHSH; CDR2 reads LQKENI. CDR3 length: 14 amino acids. As DNA, the CDR3 is TGTGCCAGCTCACCAGGTGCAACTAATGAAAAACTGTTTTTT. This gives the protein CASSPGATNEKLFF.

This chain uses TRBV11-2 with TRBJ1-3, with a weak D call TRBD1 (5 bases). In germline, CDR1 is SGHAT, CDR2 FQNNGV. CDR3 length: 15 residues. V lost 5 bases and J 0 bases, leaving 11 bases between the germline ends. CDR3 in amino acids: CASSRLQGSGNTIYF. In nucleotides, the CDR3 is TGTGCCAGCAGCCGACTTCAGGGCTCTGGAAACACCATATATTTT.

V is TRBV27 and J is TRBJ2-5, with D perhaps TRBD1 (5 bases). The CDR3 consists of 14 residues. Germline values: CDR1 MNHEY, CDR2 SMNVEV (reference sequence). V dropped 4 bases and J dropped 8 bases, with 17 bases sitting between them. CDR3 region: CASSSDSRRDTQYF. DNA of the CDR3: TGTGCCAGCAGTTCCGACAGCCGAAGAGACACCCAGTACTTC.

The V call is TRBV29-1, the J call TRBJ2-1, with TRBD2 identical over 8 bases. The junction had 21 bases not matched to a gene; V was cut back by 7 bases and J by 7 bases. Germline V lookup: CDR1 SQVTM, CDR2 ANQGSEA. This CDR3 is 17 amino acids long. The CDR3 nucleotides are TGCAGCGCTCCTCTTGAGAGCGGGGGATTGGCTTTTAATGAGCAGTTCTTC. Protein product: CSAPLESGGLAFNEQFF.

The chain employs TRBV7-8 and TRBJ2-2, with 8 bases lining up with TRBD2. The CDR3 has 16 amino acids. Germline V CDR1 and CDR2: SGHVS, FQNEAQ. V dropped 5 bases and J dropped 7; count of bases not matched to a gene: 12. The CDR3 nucleotides are TGTGCCAGCAGCCCCTCGGGCGGGGGGCAGGGCGGGGAGCTGTTTTTT. It translates to CASSPSGGGQGGELFF. Using reference TRBV7-8 and TRBJ2-2 for the parts outside the CDR3, the full variable domain is GAGVSQSPRYKVAKRGQDVALRCDPISGHVSLFWYQQALGQGPEFLTYFQNEAQLDKSGLPSDRFFAERPEGSVSTLKIQRTQQEDSAVYLCASSPSGGGQGGELFFGEGSRLTVL.

The CDR3 nucleotides read TGTGCCAGCTCACCACCGGGGGTTCCTACCTACGAGCAGTACTTC. Protein: CASSPPGVPTYEQYF. The V and J genes are TRBV18 and TRBJ2-7, with D perhaps TRBD1 or TRBD2 (5 bases each). CDR1 KGHSH and CDR2 LQKENI come from the germline V gene. Trimming took 0 bases from V and 2 from J, leaving 11 bases between them. This CDR3 contains 15 residues. Full variable domain (outside the CDR3, taken from reference TRBV18 and TRBJ2-7): NAGVMQNPRHLVRRRGQEARLRCSPMKGHSHVYWYRQLPEEGLKFMVYLQKENIIDESGMPKERFSAEFPKEGPSILRIQQVVRGDSAAYFCASSPPGVPTYEQYFGPGTRLTVT.

This clone was found once. V usage is TRBV2 and J usage is TRBJ1-1; 7 bases line up with TRBD1. Looked up from germline, CDR1 is SNHLY and CDR2 is FYNNEI. Trimming removed 4 bases from V and 0 bases from J; junction bases left unmatched: 5. CDR3 length: 15 amino acids. CDR3 loop: CASSGRDSMNTEAFF. CDR3 bases: TGTGCCAGCAGTGGAAGGGACAGCATGAACACTGAAGCTTTCTTT.

This clone was counted only a few times. The V call is TRBV5-6, the J call TRBJ1-2, with D hard to call. Trimming cost V 0 bases and J 4 bases, with 7 bases left between them. The length of the CDR3 is 13 residues. The V gene's germline CDR1 is SGHDT and CDR2 YYEEEE. The CDR3 DNA reads as TGTGCCAGCAGCTTGGGGCAGAGCTATGGCTACACCTTC. Amino acids: CASSLGQSYGYTF.

The J gene is TRBJ1-4, the V gene TRBV6-5; 8 nucleotides match TRBD1. This CDR3 spans 14 amino acids. The ends lost 7 bases at V and 10 bases at J; junction bases unmatched: 11. In germline, CDR1 is MNHEY, CDR2 SVGAGI. The CDR3 DNA reads as TGTGCCAGCATGGTAGACAGGGGAATAGGAAAACTGTTTTTT. It is translated as CASMVDRGIGKLFF.

The chain links TRBV7-2 to TRBJ2-5; 11 bases match TRBD2. CDR1 and CDR2 (germline): SGHTA, FQGNSA. The V and J ends lost 4 bases and 2 bases, in that order; junction bases with no gene match: 6. The CDR3 extends over 16 amino acids. The CDR3, as DNA: TGTGCCAGCAGCTCAACCGGACTAGCGGGTCAAGAGACCCAGTACTTC. Translated: CASSSTGLAGQETQYF.

The chain joins TRBV28 to TRBJ1-2; D ambiguous. Trimming pared 5 bases from V and 5 bases from J, leaving 15 bases between. The CDR3 consists of 14 residues. Germline V gene sequence: CDR1 MDHEN, CDR2 SYDVKM. In nucleotides, the CDR3 is TGTGCCAGCAGTCCCCCACCCGGGAGATATGGCTACACCTTC. The encoded protein is CASSPPPGRYGYTF.

Here the CDR3 DNA reads TGTGCCTGGAGTGTGGGTGGAAGCACTGAAGCTTTCTTT. This sequence encodes CAWSVGGSTEAFF. This chain links TRBV30 with TRBJ1-1; D is uncertain. The CDR3 totals 13 residues. CDR1 is GTSNPN, CDR2 SVGIG, per germline (reference sequence). Trimming cost V 0 bases and J 4 bases, with 9 bases left between them.

V is TRBV2 and J is TRBJ1-2, with 7 bases fitting TRBD1. The J segment lost 3 bases and the V segment lost 3 bases, leaving 4 bases of the junction unmatched. Per the germline V gene, CDR1 is SNHLY and CDR2 is FYNNEI. This CDR3 comprises 14 residues. This CDR3 is CASSESGQDYGYTF. The CDR3 DNA sequence: TGTGCCAGCAGTGAGTCCGGACAGGACTATGGCTACACCTTC.

This chain uses TRBV23-1 with TRBJ1-3, with TRBD1 matching over 8 bases. TRBV23-1 is an open reading frame whose function is uncertain. V trimming: 3 bases; J trimming: 3 bases; junction bases outside the gene matches: 10. The CDR3 runs to 17 residues. CDR3 DNA: TGCGCCAGCAGTCACGAGGTCATACAGGGGGGTGGAAACACCATATATTTT. Encoded protein: CASSHEVIQGGGNTIYF.

The chain links TRBV21-1 to TRBJ1-5. TRBV21-1 is a pseudogene. The CDR3 runs to 17 residues. The CDR3 reads CASSKDEGGISNQPQHF. The CDR3 bases are TGTGCCAGCAGCAAAGATGAGGGGGGGATAAGCAATCAGCCCCAGCATTTT.

The sample holds one count of this clone. The chain employs TRBV7-9 and TRBJ1-3, with TRBD1 matching over 7 bases. The CDR3 is 15 residues long. V lost 4 bases and J lost 0; bases outside the gene matches: 3. Germline CDR1 and CDR2: SEHNR and FQNEAQ (reference sequence). The CDR3 loop is CASSSDRTSGNTIYF. In DNA, the CDR3 is TGTGCCAGCAGCTCGGACAGGACCTCTGGAAACACCATATATTTT.